Shown below are 8 T cell receptor beta chains from a single sample sequenced in a study of cytomegalovirus exposure and HLA in healthy donors. PCR involved 60 Vbeta and 13 Jbeta primers. Only in-frame clones appear in the TCRdb table, and some are missing; sequencing was by immunoSEQ multiplex PCR. Altogether about 72,000 clones are present, about four fifths being singletons, with the ten largest covering under 2.5%. Sequencing was done on a sample of PBMCs. The receptors originated from a man aged 18 to 30 in good health and CMV-seronegative.

The V gene is TRBV28, the J gene TRBJ2-7; 11 nucleotides match TRBD1. The CDR3 covers 14 residues. The germline gives CDR1 MDHEN, CDR2 SYDVKM. V was pared by 6 bases and J by 6 bases, with 7 bases of the junction left unmatched. Here the CDR3 DNA reads TGTGCCAGCAGGGTCGGACAGGGGGCAGGCGAGCAGTACTTC. The encoded protein is CASRVGQGAGEQYF.

The chain joins TRBV5-1 to TRBJ2-5; 9 nucleotides agree with TRBD2. There are 14 residues in the CDR3. Germline lookup yields CDR1 SGHRS and CDR2 YFSETQ. Losses at the gene ends were 4 bases for V and 5 bases for J; bases not matched to a gene: 6. The CDR3 DNA reads as TGCGCCAGCAGCCTCGGACTAGCGCGGGAGACCCAGTACTTC. Its translation is CASSLGLARETQYF.

This clone showed up just a few times. V and J are TRBV18 and TRBJ1-1; 10 bases are a match to TRBD1. CDR1 and CDR2 (germline): KGHSH, LQKENI. With V trimmed by 3 bases and J by 2 bases, 3 bases remained unmatched. The CDR3 extends over 15 amino acids. CDR3 nucleotide sequence: TGTGCCAGCTCACCCGGGGACAGGGGAAACACTGAAGCTTTCTTT. Residues: CASSPGDRGNTEAFF.

The rearrangement joins TRBV5-1 to TRBJ2-7; tentatively, D is TRBD1 (5 bases). The CDR3 spans 13 residues. Trimming left V 3 bases short and J 2 bases short, with 9 bases between. CDR1 and CDR2 (germline): SGHRS, YFSETQ. CDR3 sequence reads: CASSSQGPYEQYF. CDR3 in DNA: TGCGCCAGCAGCTCCCAGGGCCCCTACGAGCAGTACTTC.

This sequence joins TRBV11-2 and TRBJ2-3; maybe TRBD1 (6 bases). Germline V CDR1 and CDR2: SGHAT, FQNNGV. The CDR3 covers 15 residues. V lost 5 bases, J lost 1 base, and 13 bases lay in between. This CDR3 is CASSRTGMGTDTQYF. CDR3 nucleotides: TGTGCCAGCAGCCGAACAGGGATGGGCACAGATACGCAGTATTTT. Based on the CDR3 plus reference TRBV11-2 and TRBJ2-3, the full variable domain is EAGVAQSPRYKIIEKRQSVAFWCNPISGHATLYWYQQILGQGPKLLIQFQNNGVVDDSQLPKDRFSAERLKGVDSTLKIQPAKLEDSAVYLCASSRTGMGTDTQYFGPGTRLTVL.

The chain carries TRBV28 and TRBJ2-2, with D possibly TRBD1 on 5 matching bases. CDR1 and CDR2 from the germline V gene are MDHEN and SYDVKM. V dropped 8 bases and J dropped 5 bases, with 15 bases sitting between them. The CDR3 sequence is 14 residues long. The CDR3 DNA reads as TGTGCCAGCCTCCCCGCAGGGCGTACCGGGGAGCTGTTTTTT. Translated: CASLPAGRTGELFF.

Worth noting for this clone: A junction boundary mismatches the germline segment, possibly from a read error. This same CDR3 is encoded by further DNA sequences in the sample. V usage is TRBV30 and J usage is TRBJ1-6, with D possibly matching TRBD1 (6 bases). In germline, CDR1 is GTSNPN, CDR2 SVGIG (reference sequence). The CDR3 is 15 residues long. The chain's CDR3 is CAWSTGGLYNSPLHF. In DNA form, the CDR3 reads TGTGCCTGGAGTACCGGGGGGCTGTATAATTCCCCCCTCCACTTT. Filled out from reference TRBV30 and TRBJ1-6, the complete variable domain reads SQTIHQWPATLVQPVGSPLSLECTVEGTSNPNLYWYRQAAGRGLQLLFYSVGIGQISSEVPQNLSASRPQDRQFILSSKKLLLSDSGFYLCAWSTGGLYNSPLHFGNGTRLTVT.

This clone has only one observation. The chain carries TRBV4-3 and TRBJ1-1; TRBD1 matches 9 bases. Germline trimming cut 6 bases from V and 9 bases from J; bases unmatched to any gene: 14. This CDR3 is built from 15 residues. CDR1 is LGHNA and CDR2 is YSLEER in the germline V gene. CDR3 loop: CASSSTGDRDQKAFF. CDR3 nucleotides: TGCGCCAGCAGTTCTACCGGGGACAGGGACCAGAAAGCTTTCTTT.